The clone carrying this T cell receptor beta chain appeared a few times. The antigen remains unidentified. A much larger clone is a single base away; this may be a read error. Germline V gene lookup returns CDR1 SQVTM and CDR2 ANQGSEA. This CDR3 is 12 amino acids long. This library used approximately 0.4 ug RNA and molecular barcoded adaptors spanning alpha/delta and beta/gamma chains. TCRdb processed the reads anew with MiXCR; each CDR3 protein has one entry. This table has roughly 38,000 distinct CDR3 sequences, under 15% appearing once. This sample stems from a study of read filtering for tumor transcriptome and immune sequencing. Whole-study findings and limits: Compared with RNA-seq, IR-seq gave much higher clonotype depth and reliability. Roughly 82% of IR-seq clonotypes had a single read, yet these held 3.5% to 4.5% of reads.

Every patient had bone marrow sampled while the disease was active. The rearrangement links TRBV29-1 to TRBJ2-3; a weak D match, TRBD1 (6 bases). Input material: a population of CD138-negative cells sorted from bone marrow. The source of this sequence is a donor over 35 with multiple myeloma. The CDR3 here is CSVEMGADTQCF. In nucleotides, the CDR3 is TGCAGCGTTGAAATGGGGGCAGATACGCAGTGTTTT.